This TCR beta chain was sequenced in a study of blood T cell repertoires in COVID-19. Study background: Collection of acute and convalescent COVID-19 samples took place in the United States, Italy and Spain. PBMCs, B-cell-depleted T cells, or T cells provided the cDNA or gDNA that made up the material.

Repertoires were generated with immunoSEQ multiplex PCR, while TCRdb's copy carries only in-frame clones and drops some. The sample holds fewer than 350,000 clones, over 75% seen once. In terms of age and location, participants ranged from roughly 18 to 95 years and lived in about two dozen US areas. Participant-reported clinical history was the basis for cohort assignment. V trimming: 4 bases; J trimming: 1 base; junction bases outside the gene matches: 7. In germline, CDR1 is MDHEN, CDR2 SYDVKM. This CDR3 spans 17 amino acids. This TCR derives from a woman between 35 and 50 years old who had recovered from COVID-19. The rearrangement uses TRBV28 and TRBJ2-6, with 7 bases identical to TRBD1. Sequenced: PBMCs or T cells enriched from blood (not recorded which). CDR3 in amino acids: CASSSRDSASGANVLTF. The CDR3, as DNA: TGTGCCAGCAGTTCCCGGGACAGTGCTTCTGGGGCCAACGTCCTGACTTTC.